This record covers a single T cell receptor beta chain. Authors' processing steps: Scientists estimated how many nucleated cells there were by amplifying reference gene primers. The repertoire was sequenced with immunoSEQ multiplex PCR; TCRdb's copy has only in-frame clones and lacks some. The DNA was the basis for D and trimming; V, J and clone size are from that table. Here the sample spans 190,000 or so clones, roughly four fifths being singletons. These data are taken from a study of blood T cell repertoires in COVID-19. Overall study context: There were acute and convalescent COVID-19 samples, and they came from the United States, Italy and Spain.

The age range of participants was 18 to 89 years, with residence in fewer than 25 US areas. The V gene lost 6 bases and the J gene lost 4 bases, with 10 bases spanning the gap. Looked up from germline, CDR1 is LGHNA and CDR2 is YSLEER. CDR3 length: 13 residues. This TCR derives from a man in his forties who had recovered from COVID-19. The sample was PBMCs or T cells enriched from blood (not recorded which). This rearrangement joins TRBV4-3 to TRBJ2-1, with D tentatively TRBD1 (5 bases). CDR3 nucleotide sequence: TGCGCCAGCAGTTACCGACAGTACAATGAGCAGTTCTTC. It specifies CASSYRQYNEQFF.